This TCR beta chain came from a study of cytomegalovirus exposure and HLA in healthy donors. Overall study findings and caveats: Donors belonging to an Asian-associated ancestry cluster reportedly showed fewer N-insertions in productive TCRs than the roughly 670-donor mean, according to what a later analysis found. Many donors shared some public TCRs, even though most TCR sequences were rare. Reports credit the classifier with highly specific, highly sensitive diagnosis of cytomegalovirus status. Sequencing probably produced one cluster of sequence variants that were highly shared.

The CDR3 has 12 amino acids. CDR1 and CDR2 (germline): MNHNY, SVGAGI (reference sequence). V was shortened by 4 bases and J by 8 bases, with 9 bases between the two germline ends. Vbeta (60) and Jbeta (13) primers were used in the PCR. Clones were read by immunoSEQ multiplex PCR, and TCRdb kept only the in-frame ones, dropping some. The sample has about 160,000 clones; 55% to 70% are singletons. Worth noting for this clone: Its specificity is unknown.

The chain uses TRBV6-6 and TRBJ2-1; D is unresolved. Sequencing was done on a sample of PBMCs. The sequence was collected from a woman in her fifties or sixties in good health and CMV-seropositive. The CDR3 DNA follows: TGTGCCAGCAGTTTTACCCTAGATGAGCAGTTCTTC. This codes for CASSFTLDEQFF.